A single sample gave rise to the 11 T cell receptor beta chains below, sequenced in a study of Ad26.COV2.S vaccination and SARS-CoV-2 variants. The treatment here: over 15 received Ad26.COV2.S at low or high dose, single or two shots; roughly 5 received placebo; per-sample allocation not given. The samples date from day 63 after the first vaccine or placebo injection. Repertoires were generated with immunoSEQ multiplex PCR, while TCRdb's copy carries only in-frame clones and drops some. The repertoire holds roughly 700,000 clones, with around 92% as singletons. The input for sequencing was peripheral blood, taken in a trial of Ad26.COV2.S vaccine versus placebo. These TCRs come from a person between 18 and 60 years old who received the Ad26.COV2.S COVID-19 vaccine or a placebo.

The chain has TRBV5-1 and TRBJ2-1; 7 nucleotides line up with TRBD2. Germline V gene lookup returns CDR1 SGHRS and CDR2 YFSETQ. This CDR3 has 14 residues. V dropped 4 bases and J dropped 6; count of bases not matched to a gene: 7. The DNA of the CDR3 is TGCGCCAGCAGCAGCGGGGCTAATCCCAATGAGCAGTTCTTC. It encodes CASSSGANPNEQFF.

Only a few counts were recorded for this clone. This chain uses TRBV18 with TRBJ2-1; 7 bases fit TRBD1. CDR3 length equals 17 residues. The V segment lost 3 bases and the J segment 0 bases; nucleotides outside the gene matches: 8. CDR1 is KGHSH, CDR2 LQKENI, per germline. CDR3 in amino acids: CASSPPMGDSSYNEQFF. CDR3 sequence (DNA): TGTGCCAGCTCACCCCCTATGGGGGACAGCTCCTACAATGAGCAGTTCTTC.

The CDR3 here is CASSPERQMEVTQYF. CDR3 DNA sequence: TGTGCCAGCTCACCAGAAAGGCAGATGGAAGTGACCCAGTACTTC. The J gene is TRBJ2-5, the V gene TRBV18; D is unclear. The CDR3 length is 15 residues. V was trimmed by 2 bases and J by 7 bases, leaving 17 bases between them. Germline assignment: CDR1 KGHSH and CDR2 LQKENI. The full variable domain, rest sourced from reference TRBV18 and TRBJ2-5, is NAGVMQNPRHLVRRRGQEARLRCSPMKGHSHVYWYRQLPEEGLKFMVYLQKENIIDESGMPKERFSAEFPKEGPSILRIQQVVRGDSAAYFCASSPERQMEVTQYFGPGTRLLVL.

The chain joins TRBV9 to TRBJ2-2; 7 nucleotides agree with TRBD1. The CDR3 loop spans 17 amino acids. The V gene's germline CDR1 is SGDLS and CDR2 YYNGEE. After removal of 0 bases from V and 4 bases from J, the junction contained 9 bases not matched to a gene. The CDR3 DNA follows: TGTGCCAGCAGCGTAGCCGGGGACAGTACGAGCACCGGGGAGCTGTTTTTT. Its translation is CASSVAGDSTSTGELFF.

V gene TRBV6-2 or TRBV6-3 combines with J gene TRBJ1-1; D is ambiguous. With 6 bases removed from V and 1 base from J, the gap between germline ends came to 9 bases. Germline V gene sequence: CDR1 MNHEY, CDR2 SVGEGT. The CDR3 loop spans 13 amino acids. The CDR3 nucleotides read TGTGCCAGCAGCTCCATCCGGAACACTGAAGCTTTCTTT. Translated: CASSSIRNTEAFF.

The V and J genes are TRBV27 and TRBJ2-2; 8 bases are shared with TRBD2. Germline-derived CDR1 and CDR2 are MNHEY and SMNVEV (reference sequence). CDR3 length: 16 residues. V was pared by 5 bases and J by 7 bases, with 12 bases of the junction left unmatched. The CDR3 protein is CASSPAGVGFGGELFF. In DNA form, the CDR3 reads TGTGCCAGCAGTCCAGCGGGAGTCGGGTTTGGCGGGGAGCTGTTTTTT.

The J gene is TRBJ2-1, the V gene TRBV6-6; D may be TRBD1 or TRBD2 (7 bases each). The ends were cut back, 5 bases at V and 8 bases at J, with 25 bases in the middle. Germline CDR1 MNHNY, CDR2 SVGAGI (reference sequence). CDR3 length equals 17 residues. The CDR3 loop reads CASSPQGRAGDLDEQFF. The CDR3 nucleotides read TGTGCCAGCAGTCCACAGGGGCGGGCGGGAGACTTAGATGAGCAGTTCTTC.

This clone has just a few counts. The rearrangement links TRBV19 to TRBJ1-5, with D possibly matching TRBD1 (6 bases). This CDR3 is built from 16 residues. Germline V CDR1 and CDR2: LNHDA, SQIVND (reference sequence). Trimming shortened V by 7 bases and J by 5 bases, and 21 bases separated the two germline ends. Here the CDR3 reads CASNRPSGAGDQPQHF. CDR3 DNA: TGTGCCAGTAATCGACCCTCAGGGGCTGGGGATCAGCCCCAGCATTTT.

This rearrangement joins TRBV29-1 to TRBJ2-5; TRBD2 aligns across 8 bases. The CDR3 consists of 14 residues. Germline CDR1 is SQVTM and CDR2 is ANQGSEA. The V segment lost 3 bases and the J segment 5 bases; nucleotides outside the gene matches: 8. DNA of the CDR3: TGCAGCGTTGATCCGGGAGGGAGCGGGGAGACCCAGTACTTC. Its protein is CSVDPGGSGETQYF.

The CDR3 DNA is TGTGCCAGCAGCTTCCAACAGAACACCGGGGAGCTGTTTTTT. Protein sequence: CASSFQQNTGELFF. The V call is TRBV11-3, the J call TRBJ2-2; D is uncertain. Germline CDR1 is SGHNT and CDR2 is YENEEA. The CDR3 runs to 14 residues. The V end lost 3 bases, the J end lost 1 base, and 6 bases lay between the germline ends.

This chain uses TRBV6-5 with TRBJ1-2, with TRBD1 as a possible D gene (6 bases). Per germline, CDR1 MNHEY and CDR2 SVGAGI. The ends were cut back, 6 bases at V and 4 bases at J, with 12 bases in the middle. This CDR3 region has 13 residues. The CDR3 region is CASSGGRGYGYTF. The CDR3 bases are TGTGCCAGCAGCGGGGGGCGTGGCTATGGCTACACCTTC.